Listed below are T cell receptor beta chains from one sample, sequenced in a study of Ad26.COV2.S vaccination and SARS-CoV-2 variants. Sequenced by immunoSEQ multiplex PCR; TCRdb stores in-frame clones only, minus some. Of fewer than 400,000 clones listed, roughly 86% were seen once; the top ten hold more than 1.5%. The sample was peripheral blood, taken in a trial of Ad26.COV2.S vaccine versus placebo. Receptors were obtained from a person between 18 and 59 years old who received the Ad26.COV2.S COVID-19 vaccine or a placebo. Both conserved end residues are part of each CDR3. D genes are given only for firm matches. Some rows have no size entry. The others give once, few or many, or a class for an expanded clone.

D	size	J	V	DNA	CDR3
NA	NA	TRBJ1-1	TRBV29-1	TGCAGCGCGGTACAGGGTTACACTGAAGCTTTCTTT	CSAVQGYTEAFF
NA	NA	TRBJ2-1	TRBV7-2	TGTGCCAGCAGCTTATCCGCTCTAACCTACAATGAGCAGTTCTTC	CASSLSALTYNEQFF
NA	NA	TRBJ2-2	TRBV24-1	TGTGCCACCAGTGAGGCCCAGGGGCCCTCCGGCCGAAACACCGGGGAGCTGTTTTTT	CATSEAQGPSGRNTGELFF
TRBD2	NA	TRBJ2-4	TRBV5-4	TGTGCCAGCAGCTTGGAGGGAGGGGCGGCCAAAAACATTCAGTACTTC	CASSLEGGAAKNIQYF
TRBD1	NA	TRBJ1-2	TRBV10-3	TGTGCCATCAGTGAGGGCACAGGGGGCGACTATGGCTACACCTTC	CAISEGTGGDYGYTF
TRBD1	NA	TRBJ2-5	TRBV27	TGTGCCAGCAGTTTAGGTCTGGGACAGTCCTGGGAGACCCAGTACTTC	CASSLGLGQSWETQYF
NA	NA	TRBJ2-5	TRBV2	TGTGCCAGCAGTGTGGGGGGTCAAGAGACCCAGTACTTC	CASSVGGQETQYF
TRBD1	NA	TRBJ1-2	TRBV19	TGTGCCAGTAGCCGAGGACAGGAGGCTACCTATGGCTACACCTTC	CASSRGQEATYGYTF
NA	NA	TRBJ1-2	TRBV5-1	TGCGCCAGCAGCTTGGGGGGGCCGGCTAACTATGGCTACACCTTC	CASSLGGPANYGYTF
NA	NA	TRBJ1-2	TRBV4-1	TGCGCCAGCAGCCAAGGGGTCAGGGGCTCATTTAACTATGGCTACACCTTC	CASSQGVRGSFNYGYTF
NA	once	TRBJ2-5	TRBV5-1	TGCGCCAGCAGCTTCGGCGACAGACTATACCAAGAGACCCAGTACTTC	CASSFGDRLYQETQYF
TRBD2	NA	TRBJ2-5	TRBV7-2	TGTGCCAGCAGCATCGGGGGGGTACAAGAGACCCAGTACTTC	CASSIGGVQETQYF
TRBD2	once	TRBJ2-2	TRBV15	TGTGCCACCAGCAGACTAGCGGCCACCGGGGAGCTGTTTTTT	CATSRLAATGELFF
NA	NA	TRBJ2-3	TRBV27	TGTGCCAGCAGTTTACGCACTAGCAGGGTCCCTAGCACAGATACGCAGTATTTT	CASSLRTSRVPSTDTQYF
NA	once	TRBJ1-5	TRBV12-3/TRBV12-4	TGTGCCAGCAGCCCGGACGGCTCCCTACCCCAGCATTTT	CASSPDGSLPQHF
NA	NA	TRBJ2-1	TRBV30	TGTGCCTGGAGCCGGAGCTCCTACAATGAGCAGTTCTTC	CAWSRSSYNEQFF
TRBD1	NA	TRBJ1-2	TRBV6-5	TGTGCCAGCAGCACGGGACAGTTCTATGGCTACACCTTC	CASSTGQFYGYTF
NA	NA	TRBJ1-4	TRBV30	TGTGCCTGGAGCCTAACTGCAACTAATGAAAAACTGTTTTTT	CAWSLTATNEKLFF
TRBD2	NA	TRBJ2-3	TRBV5-4	TGTGCCAGCAGCTTGAGGCTAGCGGGGGCCACAGATACGCAGTATTTT	CASSLRLAGATDTQYF
NA	NA	TRBJ2-7	TRBV7-9	TGTGCCAGCAGCTTAAGCGTCTCTTCCTACGAGCAGTACTTC	CASSLSVSSYEQYF
TRBD2	NA	TRBJ2-1	TRBV25-1	TGTGCCAGCAGGAGCGGGGGGCGCAATGAGCAGTTCTTC	CASRSGGRNEQFF
NA	NA	TRBJ2-7	TRBV9	TGTGCCAGCAGCGTAGCGTCGGGGGGCCTCTACGAGCAGTACTTC	CASSVASGGLYEQYF
NA	NA	TRBJ2-7	TRBV5-1	TGCGCCAGCAGCTTGATGGGTACAGGGGAGGGGGAGCAGTACTTC	CASSLMGTGEGEQYF
NA	NA	TRBJ2-1	TRBV7-9	TGTGCCAGCAGCTCAACAGGGATCAATTACAATGAGCAGTTCTTC	CASSSTGINYNEQFF
NA	NA	TRBJ2-3	TRBV6-5	TGTGCCAGTCGATCCGGGGGCGGAGCAGATACGCAGTATTTT	CASRSGGGADTQYF
TRBD2	NA	TRBJ2-3	TRBV29-1	TGCAGCGTTCAAGGGACTAGCGCCTTCTCTGGGGCGCAGTATTTT	CSVQGTSAFSGAQYF
NA	NA	TRBJ1-5	TRBV7-8	TGTGCCAGCAGCTTACCGGGGGATCCGGGAAATCAGCCCCAGCATTTT	CASSLPGDPGNQPQHF
NA	NA	TRBJ2-1	TRBV6-1	TGTGCCAGCAGTGAATTATCAGACTACAATGAGCAGTTCTTC	CASSELSDYNEQFF
NA	NA	TRBJ1-2	TRBV5-4	TGTGCCAGCAGCTTAACCAGGACAGACTCATATGGCTACACCTTC	CASSLTRTDSYGYTF
TRBD1	NA	TRBJ1-4	TRBV4-2	TGTGCCAGCAGCCATCCCGGGACAGGGGAAGGGGAAAAACTGTTTTTT	CASSHPGTGEGEKLFF
NA	NA	TRBJ1-2	TRBV7-2	TGTGCCAGCAGCGGAAGAGGGGGGAGGTATGGGAACTATGGCTACACCTTC	CASSGRGGRYGNYGYTF
TRBD2	NA	TRBJ2-1	TRBV9	TGTGCCAGCAGCGCCGGACTAGCGGGGTTCAATGAGCAGTTCTTC	CASSAGLAGFNEQFF
NA	NA	TRBJ2-2	TRBV3-1/TRBV3-2	TGTGCCAGCAGCCAAGATATGGGACCAAACACCGGGGAGCTGTTTTTT	CASSQDMGPNTGELFF
NA	few	TRBJ1-2	TRBV7-2	TGTGCCAGCAGCTTGTCCCCAGGGTTCTATGGCTACACCTTC	CASSLSPGFYGYTF
NA	NA	TRBJ2-5	TRBV5-4	TGTGCCAGCAGCCCCCAGGGAAAGACCCAGTACTTC	CASSPQGKTQYF
TRBD2	NA	TRBJ2-5	TRBV6-2/TRBV6-3	TGTGCCAGCAGTTTGGGACTAGCTTGGTTATCTGAGACCCAGTACTTC	CASSLGLAWLSETQYF
NA	NA	TRBJ2-1	TRBV9	TGTGCCAGCAGCGTAGTAGGTGACTCCTACAATGAGCAGTTCTTC	CASSVVGDSYNEQFF
NA	NA	TRBJ2-7	TRBV6-5	TGTGCCAGCAGGGGGTGGCTCTCGGACTACGAGCAGTACTTC	CASRGWLSDYEQYF
TRBD2	NA	TRBJ2-3	TRBV3-1/TRBV3-2	TGTGCCAGCAGCCCACTAGCGGGAGCCCTTTCAGATACGCAGTATTTT	CASSPLAGALSDTQYF
TRBD1	NA	TRBJ1-1	TRBV11-1	TGTGCCAGCAGGATTCGAGGGGGCGGGAGAACTGAAGCTTTCTTT	CASRIRGGGRTEAFF
NA	NA	TRBJ2-3	TRBV5-1	TGCGCCAGCAACGCCTGGGGGGGCCAAGGAGATACGCAGTATTTT	CASNAWGGQGDTQYF
NA	NA	TRBJ1-2	TRBV10-1	TGCGCCAGCAGGGAACAGGGCTATGGCTACACCTTC	CASREQGYGYTF
NA	once	TRBJ1-2	TRBV2	TGTGCCAGCAGTGAGGGCCGGTTGAGAGGCTACACCTTC	CASSEGRLRGYTF
TRBD1	NA	TRBJ1-3	TRBV5-4	TGTGCCAGCAGCGAAGGACAGGGGGCAGGAAACACCATATATTTT	CASSEGQGAGNTIYF
NA	NA	TRBJ1-3	TRBV11-1	TGTGCCAGCAGCTTTCCAGGAGGAAACACCATATATTTT	CASSFPGGNTIYF